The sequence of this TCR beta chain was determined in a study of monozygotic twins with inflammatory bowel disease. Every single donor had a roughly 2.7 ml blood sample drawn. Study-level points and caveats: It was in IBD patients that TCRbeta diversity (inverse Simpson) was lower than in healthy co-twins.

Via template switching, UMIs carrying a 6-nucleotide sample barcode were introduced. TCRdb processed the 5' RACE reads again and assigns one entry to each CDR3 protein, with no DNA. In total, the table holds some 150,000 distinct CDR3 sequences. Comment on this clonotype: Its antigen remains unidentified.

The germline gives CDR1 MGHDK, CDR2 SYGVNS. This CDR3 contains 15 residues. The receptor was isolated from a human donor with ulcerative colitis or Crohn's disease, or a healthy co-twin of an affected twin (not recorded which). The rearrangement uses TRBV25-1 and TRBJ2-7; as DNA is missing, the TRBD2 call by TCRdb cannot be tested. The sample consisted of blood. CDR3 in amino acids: CASSELKGLRYEQYF.